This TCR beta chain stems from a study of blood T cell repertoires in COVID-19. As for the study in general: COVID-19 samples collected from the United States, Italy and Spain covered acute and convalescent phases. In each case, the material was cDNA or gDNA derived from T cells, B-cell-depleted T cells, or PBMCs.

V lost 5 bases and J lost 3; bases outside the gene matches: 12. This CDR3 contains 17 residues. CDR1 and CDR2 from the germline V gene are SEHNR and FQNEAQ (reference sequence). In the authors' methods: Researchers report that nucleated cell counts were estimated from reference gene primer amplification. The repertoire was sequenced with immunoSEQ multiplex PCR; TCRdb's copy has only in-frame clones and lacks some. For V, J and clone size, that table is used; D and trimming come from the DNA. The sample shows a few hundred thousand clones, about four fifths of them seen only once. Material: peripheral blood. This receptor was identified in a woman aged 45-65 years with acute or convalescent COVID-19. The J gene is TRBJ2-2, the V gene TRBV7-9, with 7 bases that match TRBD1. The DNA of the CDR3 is TGTGCCAGCAGCCCCCTGACAGGGACGATGGACACCGGGGAGCTGTTTTTT. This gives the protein CASSPLTGTMDTGELFF.